The following is a TCR beta chain sequence with its context. The antigen is not known. The donors were healthy bone marrow donors. This sample is part of a study of cytomegalovirus exposure and HLA in healthy donors. The CDR3 loop spans 13 amino acids. The germline V and J ends were trimmed by 8 bases and 0 bases, with 11 bases remaining between them. Per the germline V gene, CDR1 is LNHDA and CDR2 is SQIVND (reference sequence). PCR was performed using 60 Vbeta and 13 Jbeta primers. This table comes from immunoSEQ multiplex PCR, and its TCRdb copy is limited to in-frame clones, with some not included. The profile shows about 180,000 clones, around 80% of them singletons. Study results and caveats: When analyzed later, a missense DCLRE1C variant was found to be linked to TCR beta V- and J-gene trimming.

The V call is TRBV19, the J call TRBJ2-7; D might be TRBD2 (5 bases). The sample was PBMCs. The clonotype originates from a man younger than 40 in good health and CMV-seropositive. The CDR3, as DNA: TGTGCCAGTGTCGGGGAACACTCCTACGAGCAGTACTTC. It is translated as CASVGEHSYEQYF.